The rows below give T cell receptor beta chains drawn from one sample of a study of somatic mutations in cytotoxic T cells in rheumatoid arthritis. Profiled with immunoSEQ multiplex PCR; TCRdb holds only in-frame clones, not every one. This sample carries about 5,000 clones, roughly 82% of them seen once, and the ten largest clones take around 47%. The source material was CD8+ T cells sorted from blood. The source is a woman in her fifties or sixties with rheumatoid arthritis. Each CDR3 is given with its conserved first and last residue. A D gene is named only where the DNA matches it firmly. Some rows mark clone size as missing; the rest say once, few, many or name a class of expanded clone.

size: -; J: TRBJ2-3; V: TRBV19; D: -; DNA: TGTGCCAGTAGTATTGGTGGCCATACGCAGTATTTT; CDR3: CASSIGGHTQYF
size: -; J: TRBJ2-7; V: TRBV7-9; D: TRBD1; DNA: TGTGCCAGCACCCGGGACAGCTACGAGCAGTACTTC; CDR3: CASTRDSYEQYF
size: -; J: TRBJ2-7; V: TRBV5-4; D: -; DNA: TGTGCCAGCAGCTTGTCCGGGGTACCCTACGAGCAGTACTTC; CDR3: CASSLSGVPYEQYF
size: -; J: TRBJ2-2; V: TRBV6-1; D: -; DNA: TGTGCCAGCTTAGGACACATCGGCGGGGAGCTGTTTTTT; CDR3: CASLGHIGGELFF
size: -; J: TRBJ1-1; V: TRBV10-3; D: TRBD1; DNA: TGTGCCATCAGTACAGGGGGGGTCCGCGCTGAAGCTTTCTTT; CDR3: CAISTGGVRAEAFF
size: few; J: TRBJ1-5; V: TRBV25-1; D: -; DNA: TGTGCCAGCAGGGCCGCGGGGATCAATCAGCCCCAGCATTTT; CDR3: CASRAAGINQPQHF
size: large; J: TRBJ2-1; V: TRBV5-6; D: -; DNA: TGTGCCAGCAGCTTGGGAGGTGACTACAATGAGCAGTTCTTC; CDR3: CASSLGGDYNEQFF
size: once; J: TRBJ2-1; V: TRBV4-1; D: TRBD2; DNA: TGCGCCAGCAGCCAAGTTGGGGGCGGGGGGGCCTCCTACAATGAGCAGTTCTTC; CDR3: CASSQVGGGGASYNEQFF
size: -; J: TRBJ1-2; V: TRBV9; D: -; DNA: TGTGCCAGCAGCGTAGAGACTGGCGGCTACACCTTC; CDR3: CASSVETGGYTF
size: -; J: TRBJ2-7; V: TRBV11-2; D: TRBD2; DNA: TGTGCCAGCAGCTGGGGGGGGAACTCCTACGAGCAGTACTTC; CDR3: CASSWGGNSYEQYF
size: -; J: TRBJ2-7; V: TRBV11-2; D: -; DNA: TGTGCCAGCAGAGCAGGGTACGAGCAGTACTTC; CDR3: CASRAGYEQYF
size: -; J: TRBJ2-3; V: TRBV11-3; D: TRBD2; DNA: TGTGCCAGCAGCTCGGGACTAGCACCCGATACGCAGTATTTT; CDR3: CASSSGLAPDTQYF
size: -; J: TRBJ1-6; V: TRBV7-2; D: TRBD1; DNA: TGTGCCAGCAGCTTATACGGACAGGGATCGTCACCCCTCCACTTT; CDR3: CASSLYGQGSSPLHF
size: -; J: TRBJ2-7; V: TRBV2; D: TRBD1; DNA: TGTGCCAGCAGGAACCGGGACAGGGATTATCTCAAGGACGAGCAGTACTTC; CDR3: CASRNRDRDYLKDEQYF
size: -; J: TRBJ1-1; V: TRBV28; D: -; DNA: TGTGCCAGCAGTTTACGCAGGGTGCTAACTGAAGCTTTCTTT; CDR3: CASSLRRVLTEAFF
size: -; J: TRBJ2-2; V: TRBV7-8; D: -; DNA: TGTGCCAGCAGCTCCCTTGCGTCGGGGGAGCTGTTTTTT; CDR3: CASSSLASGELFF
size: once; J: TRBJ2-3; V: TRBV27; D: -; DNA: TGTGCCAGCAGCCTAGGGGGAGATACGCAGTATTTT; CDR3: CASSLGGDTQYF
size: -; J: TRBJ2-2; V: TRBV14; D: TRBD2; DNA: TGTGCCAGCAGCCGACTAGCGGGAGACACCGGGGAGCTGTTTTTT; CDR3: CASSRLAGDTGELFF
size: -; J: TRBJ2-3; V: TRBV6-4; D: TRBD2; DNA: TGTGCCAGCAGTGACGGGACTAGCGGGGGGAGCACAGATACGCAGTATTTT; CDR3: CASSDGTSGGSTDTQYF
size: medium-sized; J: TRBJ1-5; V: TRBV9; D: -; DNA: TGTGCCAGCAGCACCTCTGGACTCCAGCCCCAGCATTTT; CDR3: CASSTSGLQPQHF
size: -; J: TRBJ2-7; V: TRBV30; D: TRBD2; DNA: TGTGCCTGGAGCCCGGGGGTAGCGGGAGACGAGCAGTACTTC; CDR3: CAWSPGVAGDEQYF
size: few; J: TRBJ2-3; V: TRBV28; D: -; DNA: TGTGCCAGCAGTTTAGTACAGGCCCTAACAGATACGCAGTATTTT; CDR3: CASSLVQALTDTQYF
size: -; J: TRBJ2-1; V: TRBV7-6; D: TRBD2; DNA: TGTGCCAGCAGCTTAAAGGGTAGCGGGGGAAAAGGGGAGCAGTTCTTC; CDR3: CASSLKGSGGKGEQFF
size: few; J: TRBJ1-1; V: TRBV5-4; D: TRBD1; DNA: TGTGCCAGCAGCTTGGTCCCAGGGGGGATCGTCCGAATGAACACTGAAGCTTTCTTT; CDR3: CASSLVPGGIVRMNTEAFF
size: once; J: TRBJ2-3; V: TRBV9; D: TRBD2; DNA: TGTGCCAGCAGCGCCGGGGGGACTAGCGGGGGCGAACGGGCTACGCAGTATTTT; CDR3: CASSAGGTSGGERATQYF
size: -; J: TRBJ1-2; V: TRBV5-6; D: -; DNA: TGTGCCAGCAGCTTGGGTGGCAGTAACTATGGCTACACCTTC; CDR3: CASSLGGSNYGYTF
size: once; J: TRBJ1-1; V: TRBV7-9; D: -; DNA: TGTGCCAGCAGCTTACGCGAGTACACTGAAGCTTTCTTT; CDR3: CASSLREYTEAFF
size: -; J: TRBJ2-7; V: TRBV10-2; D: -; DNA: TGCGCCAGCAGTGACCCTTACGAGCAGTACTTC; CDR3: CASSDPYEQYF
size: -; J: TRBJ2-5; V: TRBV7-2; D: -; DNA: TGTGCCAGCAGCTTAGTGGCTAGCGCACAAGAGACCCAGTACTTC; CDR3: CASSLVASAQETQYF
size: once; J: TRBJ2-7; V: TRBV19; D: TRBD2; DNA: TGTGCCAGTAGTCTCCGGACTAGCAACTACGAGCAGTACTTC; CDR3: CASSLRTSNYEQYF
size: -; J: TRBJ2-2; V: TRBV12-5; D: TRBD1; DNA: TGTGCTAGTGGTACCTGGGACAGGGGGCTTACCGGGGAGCTGTTTTTT; CDR3: CASGTWDRGLTGELFF
size: -; J: TRBJ2-3; V: TRBV7-8; D: TRBD2; DNA: TGTGCCAGCAGCTTGTTTGTCCCTAGCGGGAGAGATACGCAGTATTTT; CDR3: CASSLFVPSGRDTQYF
size: once; J: TRBJ2-7; V: TRBV5-6; D: TRBD1; DNA: TGTGCCAGCGAGGGACAGGACTACGAGCAGTACTTC; CDR3: CASEGQDYEQYF
size: -; J: TRBJ1-4; V: TRBV27; D: -; DNA: TGTGCCAGCAGTTTATTGGCGGGGGGGACAACTAATGAAAAACTGTTTTTT; CDR3: CASSLLAGGTTNEKLFF
size: -; J: TRBJ2-7; V: TRBV9; D: -; DNA: TGTGCCAGCAGCGTAAAATCCGGGGGACCCTACGAGCAGTACTTC; CDR3: CASSVKSGGPYEQYF
size: few; J: TRBJ2-5; V: TRBV7-2; D: -; DNA: TGTGCCAGCAGCGAGGGGGTCCTGGGTACCGGGGGGGAGACCCAGTACTTC; CDR3: CASSEGVLGTGGETQYF
size: -; J: TRBJ2-3; V: TRBV4-2; D: TRBD2; DNA: TGTGCCAGCACCGCGGGGGGCCTCACAGATACGCAGTATTTT; CDR3: CASTAGGLTDTQYF
size: -; J: TRBJ1-3; V: TRBV19; D: -; DNA: TGTGCCAGTAGTATCGGCATCACAGACCCAAACACCATATATTTT; CDR3: CASSIGITDPNTIYF
size: -; J: TRBJ2-7; V: TRBV5-4; D: TRBD2; DNA: TGTGCCAGCAGCCCTGAAAGGGCGGGAGACAACGAGCAGTACTTC; CDR3: CASSPERAGDNEQYF
size: -; J: TRBJ2-1; V: TRBV10-2; D: TRBD2; DNA: TGCGCCAGCAGTTCCGGGACTAGCGTTATCAATGAGCAGTTCTTC; CDR3: CASSSGTSVINEQFF